Below are 10 T cell receptor beta chains sequenced from a single sample in a study of T cell changes during pregnancy in multiple sclerosis. The table came from immunoSEQ multiplex PCR; TCRdb's copy has only in-frame clones and leaves some out. The sample lists tens of thousands of clones; about 92% were seen once. This specimen was CD8+ T cells from peripheral blood mononuclear cells, taken in the third trimester of pregnancy. These receptors originate from a female donor with multiple sclerosis, enrolled in a pregnancy study.

V is TRBV6-5 and J is TRBJ2-1; 8 nucleotides line up with TRBD2. CDR3 size: 14 residues. The V segment lost 5 bases and the J segment 0 bases; nucleotides outside the gene matches: 0. Germline values: CDR1 MNHEY, CDR2 SVGAGI. CDR3 coding DNA: TGTGCCAGCAGTAGCGGGAGCTCCTACAATGAGCAGTTCTTC. Protein sequence: CASSSGSSYNEQFF.

The V gene is TRBV30, the J gene TRBJ2-2; TRBD2 matches 14 bases. The germline V gene has CDR1 GTSNPN and CDR2 SVGIG (reference sequence). Unmatched junction bases numbered 3, after V lost 3 bases and J lost 6 bases. CDR3 length: 15 amino acids. CDR3 nucleotide sequence: TGTGCCTGGAGCCCGGGACTAGCGGGAGCCGGGGAGCTGTTTTTT. Its translation is CAWSPGLAGAGELFF. Full variable domain (outside the CDR3, taken from reference TRBV30 and TRBJ2-2): SQTIHQWPATLVQPVGSPLSLECTVEGTSNPNLYWYRQAAGRGLQLLFYSVGIGQISSEVPQNLSASRPQDRQFILSSKKLLLSDSGFYLCAWSPGLAGAGELFFGEGSRLTVL.

The rearrangement joins TRBV9 to TRBJ1-4, with 7 bases that match TRBD1. Germline-derived CDR1 and CDR2 are SGDLS and YYNGEE. With 2 bases clipped from V and 10 bases from J, the junction kept 5 bases outside the gene matches. The CDR3 runs 13 residues. The CDR3 sequence: CASSVGQGGKLFF. The CDR3 DNA reads as TGTGCCAGCAGCGTGGGCCAGGGGGGAAAACTGTTTTTT.

The CDR3 reads CASSDLAGGHEQYF. Here the CDR3 DNA reads TGTGCCAGCAGCGACCTAGCGGGAGGCCACGAGCAGTACTTC. This sequence joins TRBV6-5 and TRBJ2-7; 11 bases match TRBD2. With V trimmed by 6 bases and J by 5 bases, 6 bases remained unmatched. The CDR3 runs to 14 residues. CDR1 is MNHEY and CDR2 is SVGAGI in the germline V gene.

The rearrangement links TRBV28 to TRBJ2-3; TRBD2 matches 7 bases. The CDR3 consists of 16 residues. V shed 1 base, J shed 2 bases, and the junction held 6 bases outside the gene matches. CDR1 and CDR2 from the germline V gene are MDHEN and SYDVKM. CDR3 region: CASSLSYGTNTDTQYF. In DNA form, the CDR3 reads TGTGCCAGCAGTTTATCTTACGGGACTAACACAGATACGCAGTATTTT.

V is TRBV5-4 and J is TRBJ2-7; D is possibly TRBD1 (6 bases). Per germline, CDR1 SGHNT and CDR2 YYREEE (reference sequence). The CDR3 runs 14 residues. Trimming took 0 bases from V and 3 from J, leaving 10 bases between them. This CDR3 reads CASSLGRGYYEQYF. The CDR3 DNA reads as TGTGCCAGCAGCTTGGGAAGGGGGTACTACGAGCAGTACTTC. The full variable domain, rest sourced from reference TRBV5-4 and TRBJ2-7, is ETGVTQSPTHLIKTRGQQVTLRCSSQSGHNTVSWYQQALGQGPQFIFQYYREEENGRGNFPPRFSGLQFPNYSSELNVNALELDDSALYLCASSLGRGYYEQYFGPGTRLTVT.

V is TRBV29-1 and J is TRBJ1-2; TRBD1 agrees at 9 bases. The CDR3 loop spans 14 amino acids. V trimming: 6 bases; J trimming: 4 bases; junction bases outside the gene matches: 9. Per germline, CDR1 SQVTM and CDR2 ANQGSEA. The CDR3 sequence: CSVYGQGRSYGYTF. For the CDR3, the DNA is TGCAGCGTATATGGACAGGGGCGGAGCTATGGCTACACCTTC. The full variable domain, its missing parts supplied by reference TRBV29-1 and TRBJ1-2, is SAVISQKPSRDICQRGTSLTIQCQVDSQVTMMFWYRQQPGQSLTLIATANQGSEATYESGFVIDKFPISRPNLTFSTLTVSNMSPEDSSIYLCSVYGQGRSYGYTFGSGTRLTVV.

The gene calls are TRBV5-1 and TRBJ2-3, with D unclear. The CDR3 length is 15 residues. The germline gives CDR1 SGHRS, CDR2 YFSETQ. V dropped 4 bases and J dropped 2 bases, with 14 bases sitting between them. CDR3 loop: CASSLEALNTDTQYF. The DNA for the CDR3 is TGCGCCAGCAGCCTCGAGGCACTCAACACAGATACGCAGTATTTT. The full variable domain, with the rest looked up from reference TRBV5-1 and TRBJ2-3, is KAGVTQTPRYLIKTRGQQVTLSCSPISGHRSVSWYQQTPGQGLQFLFEYFSETQRNKGNFPGRFSGRQFSNSRSEMNVSTLELGDSALYLCASSLEALNTDTQYFGPGTRLTVL.

The gene calls are TRBV6-5 and TRBJ2-1; D gene uncertain. Trimming left V 5 bases short and J 7 bases short, with 12 bases between. Germline V gene data show CDR1 as MNHEY and CDR2 as SVGAGI. The CDR3 covers 13 residues. This CDR3 is CASSLDTWNEQFF. CDR3 nucleotide sequence: TGTGCCAGCAGTCTTGACACTTGGAATGAGCAGTTCTTC.

The rearrangement links TRBV27 to TRBJ2-7; 10 bases are shared with TRBD1. Trimming took 6 bases from V and 7 from J; bases not matched to a gene: 9. Germline lookup yields CDR1 MNHEY and CDR2 SMNVEV (reference sequence). There are 14 residues in the CDR3. Here the CDR3 reads CASRFRDRGGEQYF. The CDR3 coding sequence is TGTGCCAGCAGATTTCGGGACAGGGGAGGGGAGCAGTACTTC.